This T cell receptor (beta chain) was captured in a study of technical replicates of blood from a handful of donors. This table comes from immunoSEQ multiplex PCR, and its TCRdb copy is limited to in-frame clones, with some not included. The sample includes 85,000 or so clones, around 94% seen only once; the top ten take around 0.25%. The CDR3 loop spans 14 amino acids. Germline loops: CDR1 MGHRA, CDR2 YSYEKL. V lost 4 bases to trimming and J lost 7 bases; unmatched junction nucleotides: 6. Specimen: T cells isolated from PBMCs. This TCR was recovered from a human donor in good health. The chain joins TRBV4-1 to TRBJ1-3; TRBD1 matches 8 bases. The CDR3 nucleotides are TGCGCCAGCAGCCCCGGACAGGGAAGGAACACCATATATTTT. This translates into CASSPGQGRNTIYF.